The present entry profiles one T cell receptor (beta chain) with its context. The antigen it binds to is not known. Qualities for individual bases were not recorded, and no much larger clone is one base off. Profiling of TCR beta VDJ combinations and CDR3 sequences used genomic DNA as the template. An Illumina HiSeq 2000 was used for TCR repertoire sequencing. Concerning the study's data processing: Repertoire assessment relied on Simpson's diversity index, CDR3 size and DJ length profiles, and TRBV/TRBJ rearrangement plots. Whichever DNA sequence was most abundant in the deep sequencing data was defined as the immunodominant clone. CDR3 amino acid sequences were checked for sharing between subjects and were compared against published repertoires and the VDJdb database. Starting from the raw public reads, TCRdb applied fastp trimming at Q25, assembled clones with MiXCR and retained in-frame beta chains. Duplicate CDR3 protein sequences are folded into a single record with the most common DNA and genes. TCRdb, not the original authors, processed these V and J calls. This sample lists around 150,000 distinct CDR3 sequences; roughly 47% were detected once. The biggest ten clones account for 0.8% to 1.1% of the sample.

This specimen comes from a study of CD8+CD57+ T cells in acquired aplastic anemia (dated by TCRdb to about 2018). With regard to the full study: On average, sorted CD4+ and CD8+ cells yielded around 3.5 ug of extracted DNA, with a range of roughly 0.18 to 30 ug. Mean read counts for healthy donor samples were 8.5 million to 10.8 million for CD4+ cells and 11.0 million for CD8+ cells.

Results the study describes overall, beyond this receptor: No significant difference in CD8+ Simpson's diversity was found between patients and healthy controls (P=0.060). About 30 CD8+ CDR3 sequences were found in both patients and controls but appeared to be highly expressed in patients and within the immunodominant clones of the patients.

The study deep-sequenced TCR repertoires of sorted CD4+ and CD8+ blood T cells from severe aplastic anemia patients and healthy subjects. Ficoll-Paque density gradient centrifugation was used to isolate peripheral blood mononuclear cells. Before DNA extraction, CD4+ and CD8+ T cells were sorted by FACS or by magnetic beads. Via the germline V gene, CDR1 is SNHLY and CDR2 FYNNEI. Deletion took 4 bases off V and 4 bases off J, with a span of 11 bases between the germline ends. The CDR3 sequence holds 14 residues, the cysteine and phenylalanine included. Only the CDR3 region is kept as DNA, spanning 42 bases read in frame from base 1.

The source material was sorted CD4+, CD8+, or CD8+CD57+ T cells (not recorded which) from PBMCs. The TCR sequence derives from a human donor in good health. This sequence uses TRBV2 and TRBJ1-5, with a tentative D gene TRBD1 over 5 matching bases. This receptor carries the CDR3 CASSGEAGNQPQHF. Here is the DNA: TGTGCCAGCAGTGGAGAAGCAGGGAATCAGCCCCAGCATTTT.